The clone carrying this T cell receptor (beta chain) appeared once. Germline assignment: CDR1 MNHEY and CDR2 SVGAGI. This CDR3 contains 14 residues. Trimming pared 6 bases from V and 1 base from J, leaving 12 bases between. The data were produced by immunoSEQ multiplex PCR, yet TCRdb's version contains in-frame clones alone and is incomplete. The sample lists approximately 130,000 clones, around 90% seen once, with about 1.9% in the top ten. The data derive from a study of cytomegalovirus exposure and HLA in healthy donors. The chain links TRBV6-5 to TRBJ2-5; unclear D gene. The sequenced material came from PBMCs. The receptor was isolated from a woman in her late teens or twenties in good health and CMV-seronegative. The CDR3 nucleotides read TGTGCCAGCAGCCGAACAGTCCTCCAAGAGACCCAGTACTTC. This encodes CASSRTVLQETQYF.